Ten or more counts support the clone carrying this TCR beta chain. This record belongs to a study of identical twins. V lost 5 bases and J lost 6, with 10 bases in between. CDR1 is SGHVS, CDR2 FNYEAQ, per germline. The CDR3 extends over 13 amino acids. cDNA carried unique molecular identifiers, and a universal primer site was added by template switching. TCRdb reprocessed the 5' RACE reads with MiXCR, giving one entry per CDR3 protein. The data show 250,000 to 350,000 distinct CDR3 sequences, roughly 10% seen once. In addition, the sample was reused for a study of yellow fever vaccine responses in identical twins.

Sequencing input: CD8+ T cells sorted from blood. The clonotype comes from a woman aged 18-29 years in good health. The chain recombines TRBV7-6 with TRBJ2-2, with D perhaps assigned TRBD1 or TRBD2 (5 bases each). The CDR3 DNA follows: TGTGCCAGCAGCCCGTTGGGGGCCGGGGAGCTGTTTTTT. This encodes CASSPLGAGELFF.